These T cell receptor beta chains were read from a single sample in a study of cytomegalovirus exposure and HLA in healthy donors. TCRdb's table, derived via immunoSEQ multiplex PCR, lists solely in-frame clones and lacks some. The sample holds over 150,000 clones, roughly 81% seen once. Sequencing was carried out using PBMCs. These receptors all come from a woman aged 25 to 39 in good health and CMV-seropositive. Both conserved end residues are part of each CDR3. The D gene is left open where the match is weak. Some rows mark clone size as missing; the rest say once, few, many or name a class of expanded clone.

V,D,size,J,DNA,CDR3
TRBV6-5,.,once,TRBJ1-1,TGTGCCAGCACCCTCCAGGGCAGGGAGGGCACTGAAGCTTTCTTT,CASTLQGREGTEAFF
TRBV28,.,.,TRBJ1-5,TGTGCCAGCAGAGGAGACCGGGACACCATTTACGGCCAGCATTTT,CASRGDRDTIYGQHF
TRBV19,TRBD1,.,TRBJ1-2,TGTGCCAGTAATCCTACCCCCACAGGGGACGGCTACACCTTC,CASNPTPTGDGYTF
TRBV7-2,.,.,TRBJ2-7,TGTGCCAGCAGCTTAGATCCCAGCTCCTACGAGCAGTACTTC,CASSLDPSSYEQYF
TRBV11-2,TRBD1,.,TRBJ1-1,TGTGCCAGCAGCTTAGATCTGTACAGGGGGCGCCGGGACACTGAAGCTTTCTTT,CASSLDLYRGRRDTEAFF
TRBV5-6,.,.,TRBJ2-7,TGTGCCAGCAGCTTGTGGCCCAGGGGTTCCCACGAGCAGTACTTC,CASSLWPRGSHEQYF
TRBV7-9,TRBD2,.,TRBJ2-1,TGTGCCAGCAGCAGGACTAGCGGGAGTCGGAATGAGCAGTTCTTC,CASSRTSGSRNEQFF
TRBV6-5,TRBD1,.,TRBJ2-2,TGTGCCAGCAGTTACTTGGGACAGGGAGCCGCCGGGGAGCTGTTTTTT,CASSYLGQGAAGELFF
TRBV7-9,TRBD1,.,TRBJ1-2,TGTGCCAGCAGTTTGGACAGGGGGCATAGTGGCTACACCTTC,CASSLDRGHSGYTF
TRBV4-1,TRBD1,.,TRBJ2-2,TGCGCCAGCAGCCAGGGGACAGGGGGGACCGGGGAGCTGTTTTTT,CASSQGTGGTGELFF
TRBV5-4,.,.,TRBJ1-3,TGTGCCAGCAGCTTGTGGGAGGGAAACACCATATATTTT,CASSLWEGNTIYF
TRBV7-9,.,.,TRBJ1-2,TGTGCCAGCAGCTTCGGGCAGGAGGGTCATGGCTACACCTTC,CASSFGQEGHGYTF
TRBV27,TRBD1,.,TRBJ2-2,TGTGCCAGCAGTTCCGGGACAGCGGCCGGGGAGCTGTTTTTT,CASSSGTAAGELFF
TRBV28,TRBD2,.,TRBJ2-7,TGTGCCAGCGTTTCGGGGGGGGGAATCCCCTACGAGCAGTACTTC,CASVSGGGIPYEQYF
TRBV7-2,.,few,TRBJ1-5,TGTGCCAGCAGCTTAGGGACACCTAGCAATCAGCCCCAGCATTTT,CASSLGTPSNQPQHF
TRBV5-1,TRBD2,.,TRBJ2-1,TGCGCCAGCAGCTTTGGACTAGCGGGAGTGGGGGAGCAGTTCTTC,CASSFGLAGVGEQFF
TRBV5-1,TRBD1,.,TRBJ2-3,TGCGCCAGCAGCCTCCGGACAGGGGGGGCAGATACGCAGTATTTT,CASSLRTGGADTQYF
TRBV6-1,.,.,TRBJ2-2,TGTGCCAGCAGTGAAGTTTTTAGTTTGGGGGACTCCGGGGAGCTGTTTTTT,CASSEVFSLGDSGELFF
TRBV9,TRBD1,.,TRBJ2-7,TGTGCCAGCAGCGCCACGGGACAGGGGGACGAGCAGTACTTC,CASSATGQGDEQYF
TRBV11-3,TRBD1,.,TRBJ2-1,TGTGCCAGCAGCGACCGACAGGGACCCTACAATGAGCAGTTCTTC,CASSDRQGPYNEQFF
TRBV19,.,.,TRBJ1-1,TGTGCCAGTAAAGAGGGTGGCACTGAAGCTTTCTTT,CASKEGGTEAFF
TRBV5-1,.,.,TRBJ2-3,TGCGCCAGCAGCTTATCTGCAGGGTCCTCAGATACGCAGTATTTT,CASSLSAGSSDTQYF
TRBV11-2,TRBD1,.,TRBJ1-2,TGTGCCAGCAGCTCGATCCGGGACAGGGTCGACAACTATGGCTACACCTTC,CASSSIRDRVDNYGYTF
TRBV7-9,TRBD1,.,TRBJ1-2,TGTGCCAGCAGCTTGCACAGGAGGACAGGGGGCGACTATGGCTACACCTTC,CASSLHRRTGGDYGYTF
TRBV27,TRBD2,.,TRBJ2-5,TGTGCCAGCAGTAAGGGACTAGCGGGAGGGCCCCTTCTGGGGGAGACCCAGTACTTC,CASSKGLAGGPLLGETQYF
TRBV5-6,.,.,TRBJ1-1,TGTGCCAGCAGTGATCAGCGAAAACTGAACACTGAAGCTTTCTTT,CASSDQRKLNTEAFF
TRBV6-1,.,.,TRBJ2-7,TGTGCCAGCAGTGCACCCAGGGGGGAGGACTACGAGCAGTACTTC,CASSAPRGEDYEQYF
TRBV29-1,TRBD2,.,TRBJ2-1,TGCAGCGCCGAGCGGGAGGTATTAAACGAGCAGTTCTTC,CSAEREVLNEQFF
TRBV25-1,TRBD1,.,TRBJ2-1,TGTGCCAGCAGTGAGACTGGCAGGGGGCTGGGGAATGAGCAGTTCTTC,CASSETGRGLGNEQFF
TRBV5-1,TRBD2,.,TRBJ2-1,TGCGCCAGCAGCCTGACTAGCGGGCGCAATGAGCAGTTCTTC,CASSLTSGRNEQFF
TRBV5-6,TRBD1,.,TRBJ2-7,TGTGCCAGCAGCTGGACAGGGATCCCCTACGAGCAGTACTTC,CASSWTGIPYEQYF
TRBV4-1,TRBD2,.,TRBJ2-1,TGCGCCCGCAGCCAAGTCCCTAGCGGGATGTCCTACAATGAGCAGTTCTTC,CARSQVPSGMSYNEQFF
TRBV5-8,TRBD1,.,TRBJ2-5,TGTGCCAGCAGCGCCGCTTTGGGACAGCAAGAGACCCAGTACTTC,CASSAALGQQETQYF
TRBV18,.,.,TRBJ2-3,TGTGCCAGCTCACCCGCCGGGGGGCGCACAGATACGCAGTATTTT,CASSPAGGRTDTQYF
TRBV5-1,TRBD1,.,TRBJ2-7,TGCGCCAGCAGCTTAGAAAACAGGGGAAGCGAGCAGTACTTC,CASSLENRGSEQYF
TRBV7-2,.,once,TRBJ2-7,TGTGCCAGCAGCCTGAGCAGCGTCAGCTCCTACGAGCAGTACTTC,CASSLSSVSSYEQYF
TRBV19,TRBD2,.,TRBJ2-3,TGTGCCAGTAACCCCCAAACGGCGGGGGACACAGATACGCAGTATTTT,CASNPQTAGDTDTQYF
TRBV5-1,TRBD1,few,TRBJ2-1,TGCGCCAGCAGCCCCTTGACAGGGGGCGGCAGGGCTGAGCAGTTCTTC,CASSPLTGGGRAEQFF
TRBV6-6,.,.,TRBJ2-1,TGTGCCAGCAGCGACAGGTACCCTAGTGAGCAGTTCTTC,CASSDRYPSEQFF
TRBV7-2,TRBD1,.,TRBJ2-1,TGTGCCAGCAGCTATGACAGGGGCAATGAGCAGTTCTTC,CASSYDRGNEQFF
TRBV27,.,.,TRBJ2-7,TGTGCCAGCAGTCCAGGGGCCGGCTCCTACGAGCAGTACTTC,CASSPGAGSYEQYF
TRBV5-1,.,.,TRBJ2-1,TGCGCCAGCAGCTGGACAGCATTCGCTGAGCAGTTCTTC,CASSWTAFAEQFF
TRBV5-8,TRBD2,.,TRBJ2-7,TGTGCTCTTTCTAGCGGGAGCTACGAGCAGTACTTC,CALSSGSYEQYF
TRBV10-1,.,.,TRBJ2-7,TGCGCCAGCAGTGAGTCCGGCGGGATCGGTCTCGAGCAGTACTTC,CASSESGGIGLEQYF
TRBV28,TRBD2,.,TRBJ2-2,TGTGCCAGCAGTTTAAGGATAGCGGGAGTTTTCGGGGAGCTGTTTTTT,CASSLRIAGVFGELFF
TRBV4-2,TRBD2,.,TRBJ2-7,TGTGCCAGCAGCTTACAAGCCCCTTCGGGGAGAGCGGGAGAGTCCTACGAGCAGTACTTC,CASSLQAPSGRAGESYEQYF
TRBV7-9,TRBD2,.,TRBJ2-2,TGTGCCAGCAGCTCACCGGTTAGCGGGGCGGAAAACACCGGGGAGCTGTTTTTT,CASSSPVSGAENTGELFF
TRBV28,.,once,TRBJ1-1,TGTGCCAGCAGCCACCGGGGACACCGGAACACTGAAGCTTTCTTT,CASSHRGHRNTEAFF
TRBV27,TRBD2,.,TRBJ2-1,TGTGCCAGCAGTTTATCCCTAGCGGGATCCTACAATGAGCAGTTCTTC,CASSLSLAGSYNEQFF
TRBV28,.,.,TRBJ1-2,TGTGCCAGTCAAACAGGGTTAAGGAACTATGGCTACACCTTC,CASQTGLRNYGYTF
TRBV2,TRBD2,.,TRBJ2-3,TGTGCCAGCAGTGACCTAGCGGAGTCAGATACGCAGTATTTT,CASSDLAESDTQYF
TRBV5-1,TRBD2,.,TRBJ2-7,TGCGCCAGCAGCTCGTCCGGGACTAGCGGATACGAGCAGTACTTC,CASSSSGTSGYEQYF